The 14 T cell receptor beta chains below come from one sample, sequenced in a study of neoadjuvant anti-PD-1 for oral cavity cancer. TCRdb's copy holds only in-frame clones and misses some; the assay was immunoSEQ multiplex PCR. The data contain about 14,000 clones, over 65% of them singletons. The material sequenced was PBMCs, taken before nivolumab (anti-PD-1) treatment. The origin of the receptors is a person aged 35-79 years with oral cavity squamous cell carcinoma.

CDR3 sequence: CASSLSPGGASYEQYF. The CDR3 nucleotides read TGTGCCAGCAGTTTATCCCCAGGGGGCGCGTCCTACGAGCAGTACTTC. The chain combines TRBV27 with TRBJ2-7; 8 nucleotides line up with TRBD1. Germline V lookup: CDR1 MNHEY, CDR2 SMNVEV (reference sequence). The CDR3 has 16 residues. J was trimmed by 1 base and V by 0 bases; bases with no gene match: 5.

The rearrangement joins TRBV4-2 to TRBJ1-5; D gene uncertain. The CDR3 contains 13 residues. The V end lost 0 bases, the J end lost 1 base, and 1 base lay between the germline ends. CDR1 and CDR2 from the germline V gene are LGHNA and YNFKEQ. The CDR3 loop reads CASSQESNQPQHF. The DNA for the CDR3 is TGTGCCAGCAGCCAAGAGAGCAATCAGCCCCAGCATTTT.

This clone was observed a few times. This chain joins TRBV11-1 and TRBJ1-5; no definite D call. V was trimmed by 2 bases and J by 7 bases, leaving 9 bases between them. The germline gives CDR1 SGHAT, CDR2 FQDESV (reference sequence). This CDR3 comprises 13 residues. CDR3 in DNA: TGTGCCAGCAGCTTATCCTCGGTCCAGCCCCAGCATTTT. Its protein product is CASSLSSVQPQHF.

The table lists this clone with a few counts. The rearrangement uses TRBV28 and TRBJ2-7, with a weak D call TRBD2 (6 bases). V lost 5 bases and J 3 bases, leaving 11 bases between the germline ends. The germline gives CDR1 MDHEN, CDR2 SYDVKM. The CDR3 covers 13 residues. The chain's CDR3 is CASSLGTFYEQYF. Here the CDR3 DNA reads TGTGCCAGCAGTCTTGGGACTTTCTACGAGCAGTACTTC.

J is TRBJ1-3 and V is TRBV27; 8 bases are a match to TRBD1. Germline trimming cut 6 bases from V and 0 bases from J; bases unmatched to any gene: 4. Germline lookup yields CDR1 MNHEY and CDR2 SMNVEV (reference sequence). The CDR3 contains 15 residues. The CDR3 loop reads CASRTGGISGNTIYF. CDR3 DNA: TGTGCCAGCAGAACAGGGGGAATCTCTGGAAACACCATATATTTT.

The V call is TRBV5-1, the J call TRBJ2-1; the match to TRBD2 covers 11 bases. V gave up 4 bases and J gave up 7 bases; unmatched junction bases: 7. The CDR3 sequence is 15 residues long. CDR1 SGHRS and CDR2 YFSETQ come from the germline V gene. As DNA, the CDR3 is TGCGCCAGCAGCGCCGGGACTAGCGGATTAAATGAGCAGTTCTTC. This encodes CASSAGTSGLNEQFF.

The V gene is TRBV10-1, the J gene TRBJ1-1; D gene uncertain. CDR3 length: 14 amino acids. Germline values: CDR1 WNHNN, CDR2 SYGVQD (reference sequence). V lost 4 bases and J lost 5, with 14 bases in between. CDR3 amino acids: CASSVGRVGTEAFF. The CDR3, as DNA: TGCGCCAGCAGTGTTGGGAGGGTAGGTACTGAAGCTTTCTTT.

Only a few counts were recorded for this clone. The chain employs TRBV10-2 and TRBJ1-2; TRBD1 agrees at 9 bases. CDR1 is WSHSY, CDR2 SAAADI, per germline. V shed 8 bases, J shed 6 bases, and the junction held 7 bases outside the gene matches. This CDR3 has 13 residues. The CDR3 loop reads CASGWDRVNGYTF. The CDR3 bases are TGCGCCAGCGGCTGGGACAGGGTCAATGGCTACACCTTC.

The sample holds a few counts of this clone. The V and J genes are TRBV2 and TRBJ2-5; TRBD1 is a possible D gene (6 bases). The CDR3 covers 14 residues. V was clipped by 6 bases and J by 5 bases, with 16 bases between them. Germline loops: CDR1 SNHLY, CDR2 FYNNEI. In nucleotides, the CDR3 is TGTGCCAGCAGAATGGGGACAACCTTGGAGACCCAGTACTTC. Translated: CASRMGTTLETQYF.

This clone was observed a few times. The chain uses TRBV19 and TRBJ1-1; no firm D call. The CDR3 totals 13 residues. Germline lookup yields CDR1 LNHDA and CDR2 SQIVND (reference sequence). V gave up 4 bases and J gave up 1 base, with 7 bases separating them. The CDR3 bases are TGTGCCAGTAGTAATTTCGGGAACACTGAAGCTTTCTTT. Protein: CASSNFGNTEAFF. The whole variable domain, filled in from reference TRBV19 and TRBJ1-1, reads DGGITQSPKYLFRKEGQNVTLSCEQNLNHDAMYWYRQDPGQGLRLIYYSQIVNDFQKGDIAEGYSVSREKKESFPLTVTSAQKNPTAFYLCASSNFGNTEAFFGQGTRLTVV.

V gene TRBV5-1 combines with J gene TRBJ2-7; TRBD2 aligns across 9 bases. The CDR3 has 15 amino acids. J was trimmed by 3 bases and V by 3 bases; bases with no gene match: 7. Germline loops: CDR1 SGHRS, CDR2 YFSETQ. The CDR3 sequence is CASSSGTSRLYEQYF. CDR3 DNA sequence: TGCGCCAGCAGCTCCGGGACTAGCCGGCTCTACGAGCAGTACTTC.

V is TRBV4-1 and J is TRBJ1-1; TRBD1 matches at 8 bases. This CDR3 is 14 amino acids long. Germline V gene lookup returns CDR1 MGHRA and CDR2 YSYEKL. J lost 2 bases, V lost 5 bases, and 4 bases had no gene match. The CDR3 DNA follows: TGCGCCAGCAGCAAGGGACAGGAAAACACTGAAGCTTTCTTT. Protein product: CASSKGQENTEAFF.

The chain joins TRBV7-2 to TRBJ2-5; 9 bases are shared with TRBD1. In germline, CDR1 is SGHTA, CDR2 FQGNSA. Trimming removed 4 bases from V and 5 bases from J; junction bases left unmatched: 11. The CDR3 runs to 16 residues. The DNA for the CDR3 is TGTGCCAGCAGCTATACAGGGGGCCGGGTTAGGGAGACCCAGTACTTC. This codes for CASSYTGGRVRETQYF.

This clone was counted between two and nine times. The chain uses TRBV15 and TRBJ1-2, with TRBD1 as a possible D gene (6 bases). Looked up from germline, CDR1 is LNHNV and CDR2 is YYDKDF (reference sequence). This CDR3 spans 16 amino acids. With 0 bases removed from V and 4 bases from J, the gap between germline ends came to 15 bases. CDR3 residues: CATSRDMGASPYGYTF. CDR3 nucleotides: TGTGCCACCAGCAGAGATATGGGGGCCTCTCCCTATGGCTACACCTTC.